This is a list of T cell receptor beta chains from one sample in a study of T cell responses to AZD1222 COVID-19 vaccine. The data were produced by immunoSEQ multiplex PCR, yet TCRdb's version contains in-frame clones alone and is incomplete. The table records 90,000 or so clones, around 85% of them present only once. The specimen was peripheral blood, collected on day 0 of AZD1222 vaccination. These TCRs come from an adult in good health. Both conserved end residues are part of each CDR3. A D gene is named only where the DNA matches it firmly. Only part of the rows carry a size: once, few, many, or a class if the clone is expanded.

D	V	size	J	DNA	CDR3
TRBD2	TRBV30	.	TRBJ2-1	TGTGCCTGGAGTGTACGATTACTAGCGGGAGCGAGCTCCTACAATGAGCAGTTCTTC	CAWSVRLLAGASSYNEQFF
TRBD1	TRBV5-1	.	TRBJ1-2	TGCGCCAGCAGCGGTGGACAGGGTGGCTATGGCTACACCTTC	CASSGGQGGYGYTF
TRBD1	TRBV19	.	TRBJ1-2	TGTGCCAGTACTTGGGGACAGTCCCCAAGGGGCTACACCTTC	CASTWGQSPRGYTF
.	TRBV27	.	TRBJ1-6	TGTGCCAGCAGTTTCGGGGACCCAGTCTTCTATAATTCACCCCTCCACTTT	CASSFGDPVFYNSPLHF
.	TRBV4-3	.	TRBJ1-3	TGCGCCAGCAGCCAAGATCGGAGAGGTACCCGCTCTGGAAACACCATATATTTT	CASSQDRRGTRSGNTIYF
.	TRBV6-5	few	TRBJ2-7	TGTGCCAGCAGTTACACAGGCATCGAGCAGTACTTC	CASSYTGIEQYF
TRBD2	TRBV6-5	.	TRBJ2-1	TGTGCCAGCAAGGGGACTAGCGGGAGGTACAATGAGCAGTTCTTC	CASKGTSGRYNEQFF
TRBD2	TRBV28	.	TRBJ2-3	TGTGCCAGCAGTTTCATGGGCGGGAGACGCGATACGCAGTATTTT	CASSFMGGRRDTQYF
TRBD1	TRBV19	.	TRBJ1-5	TGTGCCAGTAGCGCCCCAGGGGGAAATCAGCCCCAGCATTTT	CASSAPGGNQPQHF
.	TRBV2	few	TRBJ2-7	TGTGCCAGCAGTGTACTAGCTACCGAGCAGTACTTC	CASSVLATEQYF
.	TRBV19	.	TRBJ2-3	TGTGCCAGTAGTATAGGCACAGATACGCAGTATTTT	CASSIGTDTQYF
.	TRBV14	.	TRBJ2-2	TGTGCCAGCAGCCCAGGTTGTGGGGCGCGTAGCCGGAGGGACACCGGGGAGCTGTTTTTT	CASSPGCGARSRRDTGELFF
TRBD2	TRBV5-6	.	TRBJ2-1	TGTGCCAGCAGCTTCCCGGCGGTAAGAGCGGGGGGGTACAATGAGCAGTTCTTC	CASSFPAVRAGGYNEQFF
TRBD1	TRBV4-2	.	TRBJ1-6	TGTGCCAGCAGCCAAGATCCCGGGACAGATAATTCACCCCTCCACTTT	CASSQDPGTDNSPLHF
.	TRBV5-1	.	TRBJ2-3	TGCGCCAGCAGCGCCGGACAGGACTACACAGATACGCAGTATTTT	CASSAGQDYTDTQYF
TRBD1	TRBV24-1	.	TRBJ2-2	TGTGCCACCAGTGACCGTACAGGGGGCGGCCGAGGCGGGGAGCTGTTTTTT	CATSDRTGGGRGGELFF
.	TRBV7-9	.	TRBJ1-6	TGTGCCAGCAGTCGGGAAGAGGGATCACCCCTCCACTTT	CASSREEGSPLHF
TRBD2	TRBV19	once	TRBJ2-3	TGTGCCAGTAGTGTTCTAGCGGGAGGGGCAGATACGCAGTATTTT	CASSVLAGGADTQYF
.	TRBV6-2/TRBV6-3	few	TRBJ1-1	TGTGCCAGCAGTTACCCTCGTAGGAACACTGAAGCTTTCTTT	CASSYPRRNTEAFF
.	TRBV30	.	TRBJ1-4	TGTGCCTGGGGTAAGGGGAGCGTAACAACTAATGAAAAACTGTTTTTT	CAWGKGSVTTNEKLFF
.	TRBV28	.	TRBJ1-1	TGTGCCAGCAGTTTCCCCGGGTCCTACACTGAAGCTTTCTTT	CASSFPGSYTEAFF
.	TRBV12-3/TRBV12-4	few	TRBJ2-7	TGTGCCAGCAGGGGCCCAATGTCCTACGAGCAGTACTTC	CASRGPMSYEQYF
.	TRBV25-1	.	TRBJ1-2	TGTGCCAGCAGGGGATGGGCTAACTATGGCTACACCTTC	CASRGWANYGYTF
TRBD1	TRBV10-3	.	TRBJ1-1	TGTGCCATCAGGGAGGACAGGGGGAACACTGAAGCTTTCTTT	CAIREDRGNTEAFF
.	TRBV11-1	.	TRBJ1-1	TGTGCCAGCAGCTTACTTGATCGTGAAGCTTTCTTT	CASSLLDREAFF
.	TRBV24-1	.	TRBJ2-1	TGTGCCACCAGTGTTCGGGATGGCCGGCATAAGCAGTTCTTC	CATSVRDGRHKQFF
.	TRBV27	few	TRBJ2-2	TGTGCCAGCAGCCCCATCGGCCGGGAGCTGTTTTTT	CASSPIGRELFF
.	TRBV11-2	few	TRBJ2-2	TGTGCCAGCAGCTTAGTTGGCAGGGGTCTAACCGGGGAGCTGTTTTTT	CASSLVGRGLTGELFF
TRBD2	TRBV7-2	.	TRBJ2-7	TGTGCCAGCAGCTCCGGGGGGGTAGCGGGAGGCCACTTC	CASSSGGVAGGHF
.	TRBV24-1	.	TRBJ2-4	TGTGCCACCAGTGACCGTCGACAGGTCGCCAAAAACATTCAGTACTTC	CATSDRRQVAKNIQYF
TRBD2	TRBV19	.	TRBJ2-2	TGTGCCAGTAGTTCCGGGACTATCATATCCGGGGAGCTGTTTTTT	CASSSGTIISGELFF
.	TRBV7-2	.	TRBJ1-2	TGTGCCAGCAGCTTAGCCCGTGGGGGGAGCTATGGCTACACCTTC	CASSLARGGSYGYTF
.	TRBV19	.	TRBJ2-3	TGTGCCAGTATGGCAGCCACAGATACGCAGTATTTT	CASMAATDTQYF
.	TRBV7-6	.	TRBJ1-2	TGTGCCAGCAGCTTTATAGGAGGCTACACCTTC	CASSFIGGYTF
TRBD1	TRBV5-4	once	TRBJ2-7	TGTGCCAGCAGCTGGGATGGACAGGGGGCTTACGAGCAGTACTTC	CASSWDGQGAYEQYF
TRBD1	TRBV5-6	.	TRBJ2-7	TGTGCCAGCAGTTTGGTGATGACAGGGCCGTCCTACGAGCAGTACTTC	CASSLVMTGPSYEQYF
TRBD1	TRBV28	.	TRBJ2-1	TGTGCCAGCAGTTTTCCGGGACAGGAATACAATGGGCAGTTCTTC	CASSFPGQEYNGQFF
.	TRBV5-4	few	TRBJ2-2	TGTGCCAGCAGCTGGGTTAGCGGAGTGAACACCGGGGAGCTGTTTTTT	CASSWVSGVNTGELFF
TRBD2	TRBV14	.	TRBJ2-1	TGTGCCAGCAGCCAAGAGACCCCACCGGGACTAGCGGGACTGAACTACTACAATGAGCAGTTCTTC	CASSQETPPGLAGLNYYNEQFF
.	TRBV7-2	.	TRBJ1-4	TGTGCCAGCAGCCCTCCCCCCACTAATGAAAAACTGTTTTTT	CASSPPPTNEKLFF
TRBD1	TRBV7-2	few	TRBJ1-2	TGTGCCTCCCAGGCGGGGACAGGGAGCTATGGCTACACCTTC	CASQAGTGSYGYTF